The entry below gives a single T cell receptor (beta chain) sequence along with its context. What it binds is unknown. The sample originates from a study of blood T cells in healthy people across ages. Extraction of total RNA produced a minimum of 5.5 micrograms from each sample. The CDR3 totals 13 residues. Trimming removed 5 bases at V and 11 bases at J, with 18 bases between. The V gene's germline CDR1 is SGHDN and CDR2 FVKESK. Overall study findings and caveats: Diversity figures derived from one million T cells were judged to underestimate the true value. While age rose, TCR beta diversity per million T cells dropped in a roughly linear way. The study found more naive CD4+ cells and higher diversity in long-lived than aged donors.

Combining a sample-barcoded 5' primer with a J-beta primer mix, a second PCR ran for roughly 7 to 11 cycles. TCRdb reprocessed the 5' RACE reads with MiXCR, giving one entry per CDR3 protein. Among roughly 1.5 million distinct CDR3 sequences listed, roughly two fifths were seen once. This sequence joins TRBV14 and TRBJ2-5, with D unresolved. Specimen: blood. This receptor was obtained from a woman between 18 and 29 years old in good health. The DNA for the CDR3 is TGTGCCAGCAGCTCTTTGACTGCGTCTGAGCAGTACTTC. Protein sequence: CASSSLTASEQYF.